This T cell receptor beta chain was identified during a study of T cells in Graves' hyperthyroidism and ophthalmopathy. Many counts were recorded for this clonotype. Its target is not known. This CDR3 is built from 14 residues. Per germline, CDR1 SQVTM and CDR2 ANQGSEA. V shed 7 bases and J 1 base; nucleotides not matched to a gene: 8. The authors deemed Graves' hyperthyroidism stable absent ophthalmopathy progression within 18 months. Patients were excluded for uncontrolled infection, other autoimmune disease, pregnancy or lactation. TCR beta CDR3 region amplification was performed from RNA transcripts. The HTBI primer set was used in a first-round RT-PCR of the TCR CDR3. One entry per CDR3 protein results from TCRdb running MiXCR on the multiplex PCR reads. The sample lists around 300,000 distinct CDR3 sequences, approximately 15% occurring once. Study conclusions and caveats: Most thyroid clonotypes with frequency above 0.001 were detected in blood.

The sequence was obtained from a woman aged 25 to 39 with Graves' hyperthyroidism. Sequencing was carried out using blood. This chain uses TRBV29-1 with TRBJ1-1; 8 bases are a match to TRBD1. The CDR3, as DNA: TGCAGCGCAAAGATACAGGGGGAGAACACTGAAGCTTTCTTT. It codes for CSAKIQGENTEAFF.